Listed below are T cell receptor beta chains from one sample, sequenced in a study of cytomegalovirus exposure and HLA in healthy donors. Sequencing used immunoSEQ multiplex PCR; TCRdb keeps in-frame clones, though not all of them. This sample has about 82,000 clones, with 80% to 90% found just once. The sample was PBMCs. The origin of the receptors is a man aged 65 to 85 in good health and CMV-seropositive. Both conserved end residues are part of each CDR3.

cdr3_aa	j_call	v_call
CASSLALAASYEQYF	TRBJ2-7	TRBV7-2
CASSWSSIGTGELFF	TRBJ2-2	TRBV28
CASSPTVDKHEQYF	TRBJ2-7	TRBV7-9
CASTETAGTEAFF	TRBJ1-1	TRBV7-3
CASSSRTGWDEQFF	TRBJ2-1	TRBV7-8
CASRASGEAFF	TRBJ1-1	TRBV2
CASSLAGHAETQYF	TRBJ2-5	TRBV7-2
CASSLTGSAGSYEQYF	TRBJ2-7	TRBV18
CASSENRVAVGYTF	TRBJ1-2	TRBV19
CASRKTGGSQYF	TRBJ2-5	TRBV6-5